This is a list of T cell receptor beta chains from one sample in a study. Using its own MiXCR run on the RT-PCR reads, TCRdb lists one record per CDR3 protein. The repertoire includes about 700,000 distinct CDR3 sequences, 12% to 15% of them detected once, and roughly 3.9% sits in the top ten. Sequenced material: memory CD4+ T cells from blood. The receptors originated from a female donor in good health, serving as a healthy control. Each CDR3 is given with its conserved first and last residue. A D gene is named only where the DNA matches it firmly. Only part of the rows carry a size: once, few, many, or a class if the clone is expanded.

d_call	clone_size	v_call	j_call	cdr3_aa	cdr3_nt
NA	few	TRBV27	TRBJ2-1	CASSLFEQFF	TGTGCCAGCAGTTTATTTGAGCAGTTCTTC
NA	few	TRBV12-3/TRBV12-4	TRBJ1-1	CASSLGETENAFF	TGTGCCAGCAGTTTAGGGGAGACAGAGAATGCTTTCTTT
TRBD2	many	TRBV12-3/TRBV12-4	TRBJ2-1	CASSSLRLAQGSNEQFF	TGTGCCAGCAGTTCTCTACGACTAGCTCAAGGATCCAATGAGCAGTTCTTC
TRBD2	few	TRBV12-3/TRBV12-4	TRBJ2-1	CASRVRAGESYNEQFF	TGTGCCAGCAGGGTAAGGGCGGGAGAATCCTACAATGAGCAGTTCTTC
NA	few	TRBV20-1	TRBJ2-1	CSARVAGGYDNEQFF	TGCAGTGCTAGAGTCGCAGGGGGGTACGACAATGAGCAGTTCTTC
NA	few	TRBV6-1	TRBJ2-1	CASGEAYNEQFF	TGTGCCAGCGGAGAAGCATACAATGAGCAGTTCTTC
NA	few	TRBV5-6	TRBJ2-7	CASRTTNAGAYEQYF	TGTGCCAGCAGAACCACCAATGCAGGGGCCTACGAGCAGTACTTC
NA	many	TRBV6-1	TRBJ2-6	CASSEIFGTGANVLTF	TGTGCCAGCAGTGAGATCTTCGGTACTGGGGCCAACGTCCTGACTTTC
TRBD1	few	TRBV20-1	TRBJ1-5	CSALNRGLSSSNQPQHF	TGCAGTGCCCTGAACAGGGGGCTTTCCTCTAGCAATCAGCCCCAGCATTTT
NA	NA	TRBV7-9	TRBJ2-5	CASSLALASTETQYF	TGTGCCAGCAGCTTAGCTTTGGCCAGTACGGAGACCCAGTACTTC
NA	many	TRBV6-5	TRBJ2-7	CASRTGQYYEQYF	TGTGCCAGCAGAACTGGACAGTACTACGAGCAGTACTTC
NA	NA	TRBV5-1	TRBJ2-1	CASSSPPKDNEQFF	TGCGCCAGCAGCTCACCACCGAAGGACAATGAGCAGTTCTTC
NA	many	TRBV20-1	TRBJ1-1	CSASRHTEAFF	TGCAGTGCTAGCCGGCATACTGAAGCTTTCTTT
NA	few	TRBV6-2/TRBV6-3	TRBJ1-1	CASSLNSGVHTEAFF	TGTGCCAGCAGTTTGAACTCGGGAGTTCACACTGAAGCTTTCTTT
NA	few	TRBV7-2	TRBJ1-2	CASSWGDIYGYTF	TGTGCCAGCAGCTGGGGGGACATATATGGCTACACCTTC
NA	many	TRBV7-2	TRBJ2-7	CASSLVQGSYEQYF	TGTGCCAGCAGCTTGGTTCAGGGTTCCTACGAGCAGTACTTC
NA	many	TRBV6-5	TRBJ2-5	CASSYPGKQETQYF	TGTGCCAGCAGTTACCCAGGGAAACAAGAGACCCAGTACTTC
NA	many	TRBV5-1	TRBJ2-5	CASRLQLPGTQYF	TGCGCCAGCAGGCTCCAGCTCCCTGGGACCCAGTACTTC
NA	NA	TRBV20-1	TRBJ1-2	CSARDRFRHYGYTF	TGCAGTGCTAGAGATAGGTTCAGACACTATGGCTACACCTTC
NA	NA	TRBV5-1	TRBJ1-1	CASSLSVSDLEAFF	TGCGCCAGCAGCTTGAGTGTGTCAGACCTGGAAGCTTTCTTT
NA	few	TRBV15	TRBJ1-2	CATSRDLADYGYTF	TGTGCCACCAGCAGAGATCTGGCCGACTATGGCTACACCTTC
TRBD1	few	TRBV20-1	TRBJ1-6	CSARSKNRGAINSPLHF	TGCAGTGCTAGATCCAAGAACAGGGGGGCGATAAATTCACCCCTCCACTTT
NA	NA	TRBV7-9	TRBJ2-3	CASSLDKLGTNTDTQYF	TGTGCCAGCAGCTTAGACAAGTTGGGCACCAACACAGATACGCAGTATTTT
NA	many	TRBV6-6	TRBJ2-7	CASSSHWGNPYEQYF	TGTGCCAGCAGTTCTCATTGGGGGAATCCCTACGAGCAGTACTTC
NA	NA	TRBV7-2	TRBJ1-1	CASSLLLPPDTEAFF	TGTGCCAGCAGCTTATTATTGCCCCCGGACACTGAAGCTTTCTTT
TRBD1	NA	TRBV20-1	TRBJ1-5	CSALLDRDQPQHF	TGCAGTGCTTTGTTGGACAGGGATCAGCCCCAGCATTTT
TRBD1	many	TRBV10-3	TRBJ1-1	CAITDRPNTEAFF	TGTGCCATCACGGACAGGCCGAACACTGAAGCTTTCTTT
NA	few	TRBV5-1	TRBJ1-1	CASSLEGGKAEAFF	TGCGCCAGCAGCTTGGAGGGGGGGAAGGCTGAAGCTTTCTTT
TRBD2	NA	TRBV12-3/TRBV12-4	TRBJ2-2	CASSFRPSGGADGELFF	TGTGCCAGCAGTTTCCGACCTAGCGGGGGGGCCGACGGGGAGCTGTTTTTT
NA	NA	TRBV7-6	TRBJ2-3	CASSSQPSSTDTQYF	TGTGCCAGCAGCTCGCAGCCCTCTAGCACAGATACGCAGTATTTT
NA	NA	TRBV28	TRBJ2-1	CASSLSASGRNEQFF	TGTGCCAGCAGTTTATCAGCGTCAGGGAGGAATGAGCAGTTCTTC
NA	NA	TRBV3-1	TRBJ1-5	CASSQGLDSNQPQHF	TGTGCCAGCAGCCAAGGTTTAGATAGCAATCAGCCCCAGCATTTT
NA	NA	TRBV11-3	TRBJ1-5	CASSCPGHLVSNQPQHF	TGTGCCAGCAGCTGTCCGGGACATCTGGTTAGCAATCAGCCCCAGCATTTT
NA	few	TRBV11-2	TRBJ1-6	CASSLGTIGNSPLHF	TGTGCCAGCAGCTTAGGGACTATCGGGAATTCACCCCTCCACTTT
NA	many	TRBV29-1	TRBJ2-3	CSVVRGSGTDTQYF	TGCAGCGTTGTTCGGGGGAGTGGGACAGATACGCAGTATTTT
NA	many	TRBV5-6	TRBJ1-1	CASNPPGVDEAFF	TGTGCCAGCAACCCACCGGGGGTGGATGAAGCTTTCTTT
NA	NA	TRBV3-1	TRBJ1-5	CASSQDVGRTRPQHF	TGTGCCAGCAGCCAAGATGTGGGTCGGACACGGCCCCAGCATTTT
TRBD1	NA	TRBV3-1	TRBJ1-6	CASSHRDRDNSPLHF	TGTGCCAGCAGCCACCGGGACAGGGATAATTCACCCCTCCACTTT
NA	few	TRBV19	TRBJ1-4	CASVKFVGPTNEKLFF	TGTGCCAGTGTAAAATTCGTCGGTCCGACTAATGAAAAACTGTTTTTT
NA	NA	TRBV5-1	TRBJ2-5	CASSAASELETQYF	TGCGCCAGCAGCGCCGCTAGCGAACTAGAGACCCAGTACTTC
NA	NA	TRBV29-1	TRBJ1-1	CSGSSIGTEAFF	TGCAGCGGCTCCTCTATAGGGACTGAAGCTTTCTTT
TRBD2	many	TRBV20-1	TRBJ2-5	CSATGTSGSDSQETQYF	TGCAGTGCTACCGGGACTAGCGGGAGTGACAGCCAAGAGACCCAGTACTTC
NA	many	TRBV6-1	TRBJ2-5	CASSEQEEIYGRQTQYF	TGTGCCAGCAGTGAACAAGAGGAAATTTACGGGAGACAGACCCAGTACTTC
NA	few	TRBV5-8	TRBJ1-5	CASSSGALGGQPQHF	TGTGCCAGCAGCTCCGGGGCCCTTGGCGGACAGCCCCAGCATTTT
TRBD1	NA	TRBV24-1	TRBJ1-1	CATSVTDRDEAFF	TGTGCCACCAGTGTCACGGACAGGGATGAAGCTTTCTTT
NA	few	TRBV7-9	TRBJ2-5	CASSLAGNLQETQYF	TGTGCCAGCAGCTTAGCTGGCAACCTTCAAGAGACCCAGTACTTC
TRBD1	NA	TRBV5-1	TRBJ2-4	CASSIQGQGEWDIQYF	TGCGCCAGCAGCATACAAGGACAGGGCGAATGGGACATTCAGTACTTC
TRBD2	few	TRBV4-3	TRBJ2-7	CASSPGLAGAGEQYF	TGCGCCAGCAGCCCGGGACTAGCGGGAGCCGGCGAGCAGTACTTC
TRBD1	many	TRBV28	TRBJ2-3	CASSLNRGTDTQYF	TGTGCCAGCAGTTTGAACAGGGGAACAGATACGCAGTATTTT
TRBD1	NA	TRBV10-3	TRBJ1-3	CAISFLGTASGNTIYF	TGTGCCATCAGTTTCTTGGGGACAGCTTCTGGAAACACCATATATTTT
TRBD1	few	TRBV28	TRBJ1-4	CASSAGTAESKLFF	TGTGCCAGCAGCGCCGGGACAGCGGAATCAAAACTGTTTTTT
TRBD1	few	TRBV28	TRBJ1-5	CASSSTGGHNSNQPQHF	TGTGCCAGCAGTTCGACAGGGGGTCACAATAGCAATCAGCCCCAGCATTTT
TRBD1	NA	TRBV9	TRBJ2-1	CASSVSRGPYNEQFF	TGTGCCAGCAGCGTATCAAGGGGGCCCTACAATGAGCAGTTCTTC
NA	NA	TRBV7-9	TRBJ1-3	CASSLGTQSGNTIYF	TGTGCCAGCAGCTTAGGGACGCAGTCTGGAAACACCATATATTTT
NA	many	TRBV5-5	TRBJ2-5	CASSRGGKETQYF	TGTGCCAGCAGCAGGGGGGGGAAAGAGACCCAGTACTTC
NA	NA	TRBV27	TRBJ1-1	CASSRTDPMNTEAFF	TGTGCCAGCAGTCGGACAGATCCCATGAACACTGAAGCTTTCTTT
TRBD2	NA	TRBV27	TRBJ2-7	CASSPGTRLGEQYF	TGTGCCAGCAGCCCCGGGACTAGGTTGGGCGAGCAGTACTTC